This T cell receptor beta chain was obtained from a study of tumor-infiltrating lymphocytes in primary liver carcinoma. Study-level information: T1-T3 N0M0 was the stage of the tumors, which were roughly 4.2 to 10 cm across.

Germline DNA was also extracted, with blood RNA taken from unsorted whole blood. Overall study findings and caveats: Tumors significantly exceeded blood in top-250-clone fraction (p = 0.039).

Germline values: CDR1 MNHNS, CDR2 SASEGT. Deletions cut 7 bases from V and 7 bases from J, with 20 bases between. This CDR3 comprises 14 residues. A remark on this clonotype: Its antigen is unknown. Being one base from a much bigger clone, this may be a read error.

Production of TCR beta cDNA used 400 to 600 ng total RNA together with a constant-region primer. Library construction for TCR beta comprised three nested multiplex PCR rounds performed with slightly modified ARM-PCR. Both of the initial two PCR rounds ran for approximately 10 cycles and employed TRBV1-TRBV30 forward primers alongside a C-beta reverse primer. Via MiXCR, TCRdb re-called the multiplex PCR reads, giving one row per CDR3 protein. The sample contains 180,000 or so distinct CDR3 sequences, roughly 60% of which appear only once. The V call is TRBV6-1, the J call TRBJ2-7; either TRBD1 or TRBD2 may fit D (5 bases each). What was sequenced was peripheral blood. This clonotype was sampled from a man aged 40-50 years with primary liver carcinoma and hepatitis B virus infection. CDR3 coding DNA: TGTGCCAGCATCACCCTAGGTGGGACCCTAGAGCAGTACTTC. Its translation: CASITLGGTLEQYF.